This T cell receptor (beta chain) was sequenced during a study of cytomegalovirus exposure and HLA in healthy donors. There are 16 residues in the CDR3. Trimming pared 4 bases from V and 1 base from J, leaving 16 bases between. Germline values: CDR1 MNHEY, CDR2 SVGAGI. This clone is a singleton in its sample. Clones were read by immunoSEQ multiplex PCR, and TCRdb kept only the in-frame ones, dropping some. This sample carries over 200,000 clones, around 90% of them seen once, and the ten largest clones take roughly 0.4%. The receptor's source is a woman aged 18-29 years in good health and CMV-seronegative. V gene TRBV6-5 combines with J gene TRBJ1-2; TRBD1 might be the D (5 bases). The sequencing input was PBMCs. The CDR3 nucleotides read TGTGCCAGCAGTTCTTTTTGGGGGGAGGTTAACTATGGCTACACCTTC. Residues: CASSSFWGEVNYGYTF.